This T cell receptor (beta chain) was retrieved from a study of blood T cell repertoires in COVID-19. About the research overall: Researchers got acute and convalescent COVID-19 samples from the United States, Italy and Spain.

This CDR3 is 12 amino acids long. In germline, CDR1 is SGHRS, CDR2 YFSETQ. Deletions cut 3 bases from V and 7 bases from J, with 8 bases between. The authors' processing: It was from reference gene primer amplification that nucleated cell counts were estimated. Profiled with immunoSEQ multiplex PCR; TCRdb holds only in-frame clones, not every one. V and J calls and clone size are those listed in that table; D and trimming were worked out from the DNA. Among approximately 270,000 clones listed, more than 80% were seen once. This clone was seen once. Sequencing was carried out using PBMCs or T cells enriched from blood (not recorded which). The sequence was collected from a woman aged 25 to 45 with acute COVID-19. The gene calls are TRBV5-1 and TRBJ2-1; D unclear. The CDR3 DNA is TGCGCCAGCAGCTCCGAGCTGAATGAGCAGTTCTTC. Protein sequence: CASSSELNEQFF.